The T cell receptor (beta chain) described here comes from a study of cytomegalovirus exposure and HLA in healthy donors. Study at large: Of all 360 or so donors who were genotyped, about 84% belonged to the Caucasian-associated ancestry cluster.

Healthy bone marrow donors made up the donors. The PCR made use of 60 Vbeta and 13 Jbeta primers. Assay: immunoSEQ multiplex PCR; the TCRdb copy retains only in-frame clones and omits some. Of about 93,000 clones in the sample, more than 60% were seen once. The CDR3 has 10 residues. Trimming cost V 11 bases and J 4 bases, with 9 bases left between them. The germline CDR1 and CDR2 sequences are MDHEN and SYDVKM. This chain joins TRBV28 and TRBJ2-7; D not resolved. The sequence came from a boy aged 5-17 years in good health and CMV-seronegative. The sample was PBMCs. The CDR3: CASGSYEQYF. The CDR3 coding sequence is TGTGCCTCAGGTTCTTACGAGCAGTACTTC.